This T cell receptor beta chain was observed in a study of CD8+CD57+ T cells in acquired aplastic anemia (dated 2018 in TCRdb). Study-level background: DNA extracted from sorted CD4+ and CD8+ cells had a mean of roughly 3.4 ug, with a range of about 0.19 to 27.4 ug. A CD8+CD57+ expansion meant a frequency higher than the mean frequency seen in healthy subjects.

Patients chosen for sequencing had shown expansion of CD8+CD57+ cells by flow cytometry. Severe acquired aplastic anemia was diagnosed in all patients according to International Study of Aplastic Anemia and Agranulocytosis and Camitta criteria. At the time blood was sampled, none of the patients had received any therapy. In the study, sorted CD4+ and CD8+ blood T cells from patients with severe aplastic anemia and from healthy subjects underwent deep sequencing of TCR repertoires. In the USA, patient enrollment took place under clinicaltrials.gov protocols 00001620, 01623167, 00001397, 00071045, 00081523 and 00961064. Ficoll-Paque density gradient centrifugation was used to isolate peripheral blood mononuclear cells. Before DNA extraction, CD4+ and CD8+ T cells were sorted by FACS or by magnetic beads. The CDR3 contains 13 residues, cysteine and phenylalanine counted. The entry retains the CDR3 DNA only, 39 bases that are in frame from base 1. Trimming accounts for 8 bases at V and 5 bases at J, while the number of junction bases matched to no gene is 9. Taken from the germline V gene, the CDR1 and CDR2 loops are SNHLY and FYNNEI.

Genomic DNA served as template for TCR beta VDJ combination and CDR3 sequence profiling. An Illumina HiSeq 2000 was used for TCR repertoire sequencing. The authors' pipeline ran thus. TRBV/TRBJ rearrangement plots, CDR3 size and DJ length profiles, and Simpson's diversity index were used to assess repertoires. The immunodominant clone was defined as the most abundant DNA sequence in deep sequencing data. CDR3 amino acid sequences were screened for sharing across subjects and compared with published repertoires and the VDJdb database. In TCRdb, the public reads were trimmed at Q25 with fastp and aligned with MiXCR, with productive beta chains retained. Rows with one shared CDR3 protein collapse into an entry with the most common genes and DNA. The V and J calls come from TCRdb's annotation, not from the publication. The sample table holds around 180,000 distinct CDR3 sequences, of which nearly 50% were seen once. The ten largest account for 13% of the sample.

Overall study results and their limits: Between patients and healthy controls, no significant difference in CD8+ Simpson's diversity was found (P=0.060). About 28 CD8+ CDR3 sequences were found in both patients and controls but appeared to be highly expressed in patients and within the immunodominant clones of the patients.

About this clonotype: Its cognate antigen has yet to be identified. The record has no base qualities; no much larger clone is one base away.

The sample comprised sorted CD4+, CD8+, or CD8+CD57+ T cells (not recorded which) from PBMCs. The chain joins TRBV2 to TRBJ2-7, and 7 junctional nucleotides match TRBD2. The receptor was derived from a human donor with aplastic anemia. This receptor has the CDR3 CASVRGLSNEQYF. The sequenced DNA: TGTGCCAGCGTGCGGGGGTTAAGCAACGAGCAGTACTTC.